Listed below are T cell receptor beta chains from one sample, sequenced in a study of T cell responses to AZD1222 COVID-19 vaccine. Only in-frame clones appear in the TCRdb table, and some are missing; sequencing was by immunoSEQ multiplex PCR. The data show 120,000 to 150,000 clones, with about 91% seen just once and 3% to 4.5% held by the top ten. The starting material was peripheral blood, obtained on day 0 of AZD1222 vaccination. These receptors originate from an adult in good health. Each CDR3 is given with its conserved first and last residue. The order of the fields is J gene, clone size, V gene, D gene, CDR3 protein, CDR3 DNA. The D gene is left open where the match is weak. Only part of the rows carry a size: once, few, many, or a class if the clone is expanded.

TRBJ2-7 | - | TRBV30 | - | CAWSVRYEQYF | TGTGCCTGGAGTGTGAGGTACGAGCAGTACTTC
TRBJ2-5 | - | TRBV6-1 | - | CASSESRAQETQYF | TGTGCCAGCAGTGAATCCCGGGCCCAAGAGACCCAGTACTTC
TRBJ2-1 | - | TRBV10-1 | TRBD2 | CASSEAGGGNSEQFF | TGCGCCAGCAGTGAGGCGGGAGGTGGGAATAGTGAGCAGTTCTTC
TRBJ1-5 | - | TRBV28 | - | CASSTYRDQPQHF | TGTGCCAGCAGTACCTACAGGGATCAGCCCCAGCATTTT
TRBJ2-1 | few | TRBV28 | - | CASSLSVNEQFF | TGTGCCAGCAGTTTGAGTGTAAATGAGCAGTTCTTC
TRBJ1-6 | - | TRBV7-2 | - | CASSFRGETSPLHF | TGTGCCAGCAGCTTTCGGGGTGAGACTTCACCCCTCCACTTT
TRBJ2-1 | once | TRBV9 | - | CASRRGAGSYNEQFF | TGTGCCAGCAGAAGGGGGGCAGGGTCTTACAATGAGCAGTTCTTC
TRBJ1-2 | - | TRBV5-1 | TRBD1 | CASSLLGQGFHF | TGCGCCAGCAGCTTGCTCGGACAGGGCTTTCACTTC
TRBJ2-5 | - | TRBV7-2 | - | CASSPRWGVETQYF | TGTGCCAGCAGCCCCCGATGGGGAGTGGAGACCCAGTACTTC
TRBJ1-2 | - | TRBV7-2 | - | CASSPSYTF | TGTGCCAGCAGCCCAAGCTACACCTTC
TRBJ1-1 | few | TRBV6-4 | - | CASSDRDGSEAFF | TGTGCCAGCAGTGACAGGGACGGTTCTGAAGCTTTCTTT
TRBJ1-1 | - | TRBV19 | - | CASFRTSYSNTEAFF | TGTGCCAGTTTTCGAACTAGCTATTCGAACACTGAAGCTTTCTTT
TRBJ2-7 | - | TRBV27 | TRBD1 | CASIARGTVPVEQYF | TGTGCCAGCATCGCGAGGGGGACAGTGCCTGTGGAGCAGTACTTC
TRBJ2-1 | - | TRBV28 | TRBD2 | CASSSFLTSGRVSEQFF | TGTGCCAGCAGTTCCTTCCTCACTAGCGGGAGGGTTAGTGAGCAGTTCTTC